This T cell receptor beta chain derives from a study of blood T cell repertoires in COVID-19. Study-level information: Sites across the United States, Italy and Spain contributed samples from acute and convalescent COVID-19. The cDNA or gDNA used as material had been derived from T cells, B-cell-depleted T cells, or PBMCs.

Authors' analysis steps: How many nucleated cells were present was estimated from reference gene primer amplification. The repertoire was sequenced with immunoSEQ multiplex PCR; TCRdb's copy has only in-frame clones and lacks some. The D gene and trimming were derived from the DNA, and the V and J assignments and clone size from that table. The table records about 160,000 clones, about 84% of them present only once. With 3 bases removed from V and 0 bases from J, the gap between germline ends came to 15 bases. Germline assignment: CDR1 LGHNA and CDR2 YNFKEQ. This CDR3 has 17 amino acids. Those who participated ranged in age from roughly 18 to 95 years and resided in 20 to 30 US areas.

The TCR sequence derives from a woman aged 35 to 49 with acute COVID-19. The chain links TRBV4-2 to TRBJ2-1, with a weak D call TRBD1 (5 bases). Input material: PBMCs or T cells enriched from blood (not recorded which). The CDR3 sequence: CASSHTQGTNSYNEQFF. In DNA, the CDR3 is TGTGCCAGCAGCCACACCCAGGGTACAAACTCCTACAATGAGCAGTTCTTC.